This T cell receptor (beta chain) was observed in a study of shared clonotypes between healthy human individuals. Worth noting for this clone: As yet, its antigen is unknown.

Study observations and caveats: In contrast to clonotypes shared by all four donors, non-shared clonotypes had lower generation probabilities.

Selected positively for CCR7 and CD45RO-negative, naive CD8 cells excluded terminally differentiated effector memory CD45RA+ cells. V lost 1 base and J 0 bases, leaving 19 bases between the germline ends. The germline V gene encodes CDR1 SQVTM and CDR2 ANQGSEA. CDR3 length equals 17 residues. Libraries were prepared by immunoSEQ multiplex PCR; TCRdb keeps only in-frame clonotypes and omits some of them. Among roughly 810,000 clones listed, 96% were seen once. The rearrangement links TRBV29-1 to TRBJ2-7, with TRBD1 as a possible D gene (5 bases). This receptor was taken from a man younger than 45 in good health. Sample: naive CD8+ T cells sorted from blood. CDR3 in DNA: TGCAGCGTTGAAGGCCCGGTGGGCCAGGGCCACTCCTACGAGCAGTACTTC. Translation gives CSVEGPVGQGHSYEQYF.